This passage covers 4 T cell receptor beta chains from one sample sequenced in a study of shared clonotypes between healthy human individuals. Only in-frame clones appear in the TCRdb table, and some are missing; sequencing was by immunoSEQ multiplex PCR. The table records a few hundred thousand clones, around 97% of them present only once. Sequencing used naive CD4+ T cells sorted from blood. Noted subset: CD45RA+ positively selected. These receptors came from a woman in her 30s in good health.

The chain employs TRBV28 and TRBJ1-1; D call uncertain. The CDR3 is 14 residues long. Per the germline V gene, CDR1 is MDHEN and CDR2 is SYDVKM. V was clipped by 3 bases and J by 9 bases, with 17 bases between them. The CDR3 loop is CASSLAGGSSQAFF. Here the CDR3 DNA reads TGTGCCAGCAGTTTGGCCGGCGGCTCCAGCCAAGCTTTCTTT. The full variable domain, its missing parts supplied by reference TRBV28 and TRBJ1-1, is DVKVTQSSRYLVKRTGEKVFLECVQDMDHENMFWYRQDPGLGLRLIYFSYDVKMKEKGDIPEGYSVSREKKERFSLILESASTNQTSMYLCASSLAGGSSQAFFGQGTRLTVV.

This clone was found once. J is TRBJ2-7 and V is TRBV7-2, with 9 bases that match TRBD1. Germline values: CDR1 SGHTA, CDR2 FQGNSA. The length of the CDR3 is 16 residues. V was pared by 5 bases and J by 7 bases, with 15 bases of the junction left unmatched. The CDR3 DNA sequence: TGTGCCAGCAGCCTCAGGAGCCAACAGGGGGCGGGGGAGCAGTACTTC. Encoded protein: CASSLRSQQGAGEQYF.

A word on this clone: Within the sample, other DNA sequences also encode this same CDR3. The gene calls are TRBV5-1 and TRBJ2-2; D remains unclear. V lost 0 bases to trimming and J lost 2 bases, with 5 bases between them. Looked up from germline, CDR1 is SGHRS and CDR2 is YFSETQ. The CDR3 covers 14 residues. CDR3 sequence: CASSLDSNTGELFF. In nucleotides, the CDR3 is TGCGCCAGCAGCTTGGATAGTAACACCGGGGAGCTGTTTTTT.

The CDR3 reads CASSSGQGTTEAFF. The CDR3 DNA reads TGCGCCAGCAGCTCAGGACAGGGAACCACTGAAGCTTTCTTT. The chain employs TRBV5-1 and TRBJ1-1; 8 nucleotides align to TRBD1. The CDR3 covers 14 residues. Per germline, CDR1 SGHRS and CDR2 YFSETQ. V trimming: 3 bases; J trimming: 4 bases; junction bases outside the gene matches: 5.